This is a list of T cell receptor beta chains from one sample in a study of T cell repertoires in cytomegalovirus infection. TCRdb re-analysed the reads in MiXCR, keeping a single row per CDR3 protein. The sample records roughly 760,000 distinct CDR3 sequences, 35% being singletons. Sequencing used PBMCs. The receptors here all came from a human donor in good health (CMV status not recorded). Some clones in this sample may be carry-over from other donors' samples. CDR3s include the opening cysteine and the closing phenylalanine or tryptophan. The order of the fields is clone size, V gene, D gene, J gene, CDR3 DNA, CDR3 protein. A D gene is named only where the DNA matches it firmly. The size field is filled for only some rows; it gives once, few, many or a size class.

many,TRBV7-6,.,TRBJ2-1,TGTGCCAGCAGCTTAGCTCGAGCGGAGGGTTCCTACAATGAGCAGTTCTTC,CASSLARAEGSYNEQFF
once,TRBV5-6,.,TRBJ1-6,TGTGCCAGCAGCGCAGGGACGTTCAGAGGTAATTCACCCCTCCACTTT,CASSAGTFRGNSPLHF
.,TRBV7-2,TRBD1,TRBJ2-5,TGTGCCAGCAGCTTACGTGTAGGGGGCCAGGAGACCCAGTACTTC,CASSLRVGGQETQYF
.,TRBV7-2,TRBD1,TRBJ1-1,TGTGCCAGCAGCTCATCGGACAGGGGAGGTACTGTAGCTTTCTTT,CASSSSDRGGTVAFF
.,TRBV19,TRBD1,TRBJ1-6,TGTGCCAGTAGTACCCGACAGGGAATGAGTTCACCCCTCCACTTT,CASSTRQGMSSPLHF
.,TRBV7-9,.,TRBJ2-3,TGTGCCAGCAGCTCACCCCGGACGGCTAGCGCAGATACGCAGTATTTT,CASSSPRTASADTQYF
.,TRBV20-1,TRBD1,TRBJ2-7,TGCAGTGCTAGAGAAAAAGCAGGGGGCGAGCAGTACTTC,CSAREKAGGEQYF
.,TRBV29-1,.,TRBJ2-1,TGCAGCGTTGAGTCCCGGGATTACTCCTACAATGAGCAGTTCTTC,CSVESRDYSYNEQFF
many,TRBV7-6,.,TRBJ2-7,TGTGCCAGCAGCTTAGGTTCGGGGTACGGCTACGAGCAGTACTTC,CASSLGSGYGYEQYF
.,TRBV2,TRBD1,TRBJ2-2,TGTGCCAGCCTCTCCCAGGGGGCTTCTGGCGAGCCACCACCGAACACCGGGGAGCTGTTTTTT,CASLSQGASGEPPPNTGELFF
many,TRBV7-8,TRBD2,TRBJ2-5,TGTGCCAGCAGCCCGGGACTAGCGGACCAACAAGAGACCCAGTACTTC,CASSPGLADQQETQYF
.,TRBV15,.,TRBJ2-7,TGTGCCACCAGCACAAATTTGGACAGCTCCTACGAGCAGTACTTC,CATSTNLDSSYEQYF
.,TRBV7-9,.,TRBJ2-7,TGTGCCAGCAGCTGGGGAGGTAACTACGAGCAGTACTTC,CASSWGGNYEQYF
few,TRBV28,TRBD2,TRBJ2-2,TGTGCCAGTGGGGGGGTGGATCCGAACACCGGGGAGCTGTTTTTT,CASGGVDPNTGELFF
once,TRBV2,TRBD2,TRBJ2-3,TGTGCCAGCAGTGAAGAGGCTAGCGGGATCACAGATACGCAGTATTTT,CASSEEASGITDTQYF
.,TRBV29-1,.,TRBJ2-7,TGCAGCGCTAAAAACCCTAGCTCCTACGAGCAGTACTTC,CSAKNPSSYEQYF
.,TRBV7-2,.,TRBJ2-1,TGTGCCAGCAGCTTAGAAGGGGATGATGAGCAGTTCTTC,CASSLEGDDEQFF
.,TRBV28,.,TRBJ1-6,TGTGCCAGCAGTTTTTTGGTAGGGAATTCACCCCTCCACTTT,CASSFLVGNSPLHF
few,TRBV28,TRBD1,TRBJ1-2,TGTGCCAGCAGATTATTTCCGGGACAGGGCAACTATGGCTACACCTTC,CASRLFPGQGNYGYTF
.,TRBV12-3/TRBV12-4,.,TRBJ2-5,TGTGCCAGCACTACTAGGTCAAAAGGGCAATACCAAGAGACCCAGTACTTC,CASTTRSKGQYQETQYF
few,TRBV5-1,.,TRBJ1-5,TGCGCCAGCAGCTTGGGAGGACGGCTCAATCAGCCCCAGCATTTT,CASSLGGRLNQPQHF
few,TRBV2,.,TRBJ2-5,TGTGCCAGCAACGGGGACAAAGAGACCCAGTACTTC,CASNGDKETQYF
few,TRBV7-6,.,TRBJ2-7,TGTGCCAGCAGCCCCTCCCCTAGGGACGAGCAGTACTTC,CASSPSPRDEQYF
.,TRBV28,.,TRBJ1-5,TGTGCCAGCAGTCCCACAAGCGATAGCAATCAGCCCCAGCATTTT,CASSPTSDSNQPQHF
many,TRBV28,.,TRBJ1-2,TGTGCCAGCATGCGTATTGATAACTATGGCTACACCTTC,CASMRIDNYGYTF
few,TRBV20-1,.,TRBJ2-7,TGCAGTGCCGGAACAATGGGAAGACCGCTGGACTACGAGCAGTACTTC,CSAGTMGRPLDYEQYF
.,TRBV5-6,.,TRBJ2-4,TGTGCCAGCAGCTTGGGTCGTTGGACAGAAAAGAACATTCAGTACTTC,CASSLGRWTEKNIQYF
many,TRBV7-2,.,TRBJ1-1,TGTGCCAGCAGCTTAATCGGACAGAACACTGAAGCTTTCTTT,CASSLIGQNTEAFF
few,TRBV19,TRBD2,TRBJ2-1,TGTGCCAGTAGTAAACCCGCCGGGACTAGCGGGGCTATAGGCTCCTACAATGAGCAGTTCTTC,CASSKPAGTSGAIGSYNEQFF
few,TRBV4-1,TRBD1,TRBJ1-3,TGCGCCAGCAGCCCAGGGGGCGCAGGGGCAGCTGGAAACACCATATATTTT,CASSPGGAGAAGNTIYF
many,TRBV7-8,TRBD2,TRBJ2-5,TGTGCCAGCAGCTTAGAGCGGGGGGGCCGAGAGACCCAGTACTTC,CASSLERGGRETQYF
few,TRBV20-1,TRBD1,TRBJ1-1,TGCAGTGCTAGAGATCGGATGAAGGGGGCGTACACTGAAGCTTTCTTT,CSARDRMKGAYTEAFF
many,TRBV7-2,TRBD1,TRBJ1-4,TGTGCCAGCAGCTTACAGGGGGTGGGTGAAAAACTGTTTTTT,CASSLQGVGEKLFF
few,TRBV27,.,TRBJ2-7,TGTGCCAGCGCAAGACTAGTTCCCTCCTACGAGCAGTACTTC,CASARLVPSYEQYF